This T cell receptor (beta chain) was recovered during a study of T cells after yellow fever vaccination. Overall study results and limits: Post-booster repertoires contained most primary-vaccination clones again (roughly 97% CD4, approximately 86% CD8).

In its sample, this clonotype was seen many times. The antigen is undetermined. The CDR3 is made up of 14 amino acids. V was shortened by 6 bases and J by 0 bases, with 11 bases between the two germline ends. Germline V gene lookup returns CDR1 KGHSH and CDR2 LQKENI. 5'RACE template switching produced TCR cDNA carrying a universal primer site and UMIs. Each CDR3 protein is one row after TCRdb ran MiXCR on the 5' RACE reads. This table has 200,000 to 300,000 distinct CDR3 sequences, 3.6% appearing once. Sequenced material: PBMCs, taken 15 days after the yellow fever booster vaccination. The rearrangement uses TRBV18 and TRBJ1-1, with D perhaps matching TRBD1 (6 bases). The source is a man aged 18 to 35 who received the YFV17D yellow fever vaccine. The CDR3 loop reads CASSDQGMNTEAFF. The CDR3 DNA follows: TGTGCCAGCTCGGACCAGGGGATGAACACTGAAGCTTTCTTT. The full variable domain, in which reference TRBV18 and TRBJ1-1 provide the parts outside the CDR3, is NAGVMQNPRHLVRRRGQEARLRCSPMKGHSHVYWYRQLPEEGLKFMVYLQKENIIDESGMPKERFSAEFPKEGPSILRIQQVVRGDSAAYFCASSDQGMNTEAFFGQGTRLTVV.